The T cell receptor (beta chain) described here comes from a study of identical twins. TCRdb used MiXCR to reprocess the 5' RACE reads, holding one entry per CDR3 protein. The data hold a few hundred thousand distinct CDR3 sequences, with 15% to 20% observed a single time. The V gene's germline CDR1 is DFQATT and CDR2 SNEGSKA (reference sequence). V shed 6 bases, J shed 3 bases, and the junction held 12 bases outside the gene matches. The CDR3 contains 16 residues. The sequence derives from a man aged 45-65 years in good health. The sequencing sample was made of naive T cells sorted from blood. The V and J genes are TRBV20-1 and TRBJ1-5; 9 bases fit TRBD1. CDR3 in DNA: TGCAGTGCGGTTGACAGGGGGTGGAGTGTCAATCAGCCCCAGCATTTT. This gives the protein CSAVDRGWSVNQPQHF.